The 23 T cell receptor beta chains below all came from one sample that was sequenced in a study of OX40 agonist ivuxolimab in advanced cancers. The method was immunoSEQ multiplex PCR; TCRdb's version includes in-frame clones alone and lacks a portion of them. The sample includes about 35,000 clones, roughly 90% seen only once; the top ten take 33%. The source material was CD4+ or CD8+ T cells sorted from blood, sampled in a trial of the OX40 agonist ivuxolimab. These TCRs come from an adult with an advanced solid tumor such as melanoma, head and neck, liver or kidney cancer.

This chain's CDR3 is CASSLELSLDEQFF. DNA of the CDR3: TGCGCCAGCAGCTTGGAACTAAGCTTGGATGAGCAGTTCTTC. The genes are TRBV5-1 and TRBJ2-1; the D is unclear. The ends were cut back, 0 bases at V and 8 bases at J, with 12 bases in the middle. Looked up from germline, CDR1 is SGHRS and CDR2 is YFSETQ. The CDR3 sequence is 14 residues long. The full variable domain, completed using reference TRBV5-1 and TRBJ2-1, is KAGVTQTPRYLIKTRGQQVTLSCSPISGHRSVSWYQQTPGQGLQFLFEYFSETQRNKGNFPGRFSGRQFSNSRSEMNVSTLELGDSALYLCASSLELSLDEQFFGPGTRLTVL.

The rearrangement joins TRBV7-2 to TRBJ1-2; D call uncertain. CDR3 length: 13 residues. Trimming removed 2 bases from V and 4 bases from J, with 8 bases in between. Germline V CDR1 and CDR2: SGHTA, FQGNSA. CDR3 nucleotides: TGTGCCAGCAGCTTACAACAGCTCTATGGCTACACCTTC. Protein sequence: CASSLQQLYGYTF.

The chain combines TRBV11-2 with TRBJ2-1; 7 bases line up with TRBD2. V shed 5 bases, J shed 2 bases, and the junction held 6 bases outside the gene matches. Germline V gene data show CDR1 as SGHAT and CDR2 as FQNNGV. The CDR3 sequence is 15 residues long. CDR3 DNA sequence: TGTGCCAGCAGCCCTGGCCTAGCGGCCTACAATGAGCAGTTCTTC. It codes for CASSPGLAAYNEQFF.

The chain joins TRBV9 to TRBJ1-1; D call uncertain. Trimming stripped 3 bases from V and 0 bases from J, with 9 bases between. The CDR3 has 14 amino acids. Germline CDR1 reads SGDLS; CDR2 reads YYNGEE. CDR3 protein: CASSEGGLNTEAFF. CDR3 nucleotide sequence: TGTGCCAGCAGCGAGGGAGGTCTGAACACTGAAGCTTTCTTT.

The CDR3: CAIGGGDGYTF. The CDR3, as DNA: TGTGCCATCGGAGGGGGTGATGGCTACACCTTC. V and J are TRBV10-3 and TRBJ1-2; D perhaps matches TRBD1 (6 bases). The CDR3 is 11 residues long. Trimming cost V 8 bases and J 6 bases, with 10 bases left between them. Germline CDR1 is ENHRY and CDR2 is SYGVKD.

V and J are TRBV6-5 and TRBJ2-7; 9 bases match TRBD2. V was clipped by 8 bases and J by 1 base; unmatched bases: 6. Germline-derived CDR1 and CDR2 are MNHEY and SVGAGI. The CDR3 has 14 amino acids. The CDR3, as DNA: TGTGCCAGCTCCCTGGCGGGAGGGTCCTACGAGCAGTACTTC. Encoded protein: CASSLAGGSYEQYF.

The V and J genes are TRBV7-6 and TRBJ1-1, with unresolved D. V dropped 1 base and J dropped 1 base, with 10 bases sitting between them. Germline values: CDR1 SGHVS, CDR2 FNYEAQ. This CDR3 region has 15 residues. CDR3 sequence reads: CASSLGRPGNTEAFF. CDR3 nucleotides: TGTGCCAGCAGCTTAGGGCGTCCAGGGAACACTGAAGCTTTCTTT.

The rearrangement links TRBV7-9 to TRBJ2-1; no reliable D call. V was pared by 2 bases and J by 6 bases, with 17 bases between. CDR3 length: 16 amino acids. Germline CDR1 SEHNR, CDR2 FQNEAQ (reference sequence). The CDR3 here is CASSLPEQSRGNEQFF. CDR3 DNA: TGTGCCAGCAGCTTACCCGAACAGAGCCGAGGCAATGAGCAGTTCTTC.

Only one count was recorded for this clone. This rearrangement joins TRBV27 to TRBJ1-5, with unresolved D. V was shortened by 1 base and J by 7 bases, with 8 bases between the two germline ends. The CDR3 is 13 residues long. Germline assignment: CDR1 MNHEY and CDR2 SMNVEV (reference sequence). CDR3 DNA sequence: TGTGCCAGCAGTTTATGGGTGGGGCAGCCCCAGCATTTT. Translation gives CASSLWVGQPQHF.

This chain links TRBV28 with TRBJ2-4, with 8 bases aligning to TRBD1. CDR1 is MDHEN and CDR2 is SYDVKM in the germline V gene. The CDR3 is 15 residues long. V lost 8 bases, J lost 0 bases, and 6 bases stayed unmatched. CDR3 bases: TGTGCCAGCGGACAGGGACATCTAGCCAAAAACATTCAGTACTTC. Translated: CASGQGHLAKNIQYF. The full variable domain, with the rest looked up from reference TRBV28 and TRBJ2-4, is DVKVTQSSRYLVKRTGEKVFLECVQDMDHENMFWYRQDPGLGLRLIYFSYDVKMKEKGDIPEGYSVSREKKERFSLILESASTNQTSMYLCASGQGHLAKNIQYFGAGTRLSVL.

This clone was recorded only once. This rearrangement joins TRBV7-6 to TRBJ2-5, with D unclear. Germline CDR1 SGHVS, CDR2 FNYEAQ. V lost 5 bases and J lost 7, with 11 bases in between. The CDR3 totals 12 residues. CDR3 sequence (DNA): TGTGCCAGCAGCCCCCCTTGGGGGACCCAGTACTTC. It specifies CASSPPWGTQYF.

The chain is built from TRBV7-3 and TRBJ2-7; D not resolved. Germline V gene data show CDR1 as SGHTA and CDR2 as FQGTGA. Trimming left V 5 bases short and J 2 bases short, with 10 bases between. The CDR3 totals 13 residues. In nucleotides, the CDR3 is TGTGCCAGCAGCCCACTCCCTGCCTACGAGCAGTACTTC. Translation gives CASSPLPAYEQYF.

The CDR3 DNA reads TGTGCCAGCAGCTTAGTTCGGAACAATGAGCAGTTCTTC. As protein: CASSLVRNNEQFF. The gene calls are TRBV7-8 and TRBJ2-1; no clear D. The ends were cut back, 1 base at V and 5 bases at J, with 6 bases in the middle. Per the germline V gene, CDR1 is SGHVS and CDR2 is FQNEAQ. The CDR3 extends over 13 amino acids.

The chain couples TRBV6-5 to TRBJ1-1, with D uncertain. Germline-derived CDR1 and CDR2 are MNHEY and SVGAGI. V gave up 2 bases and J gave up 5 bases, with 12 bases separating them. The CDR3 length is 14 residues. For the CDR3, the DNA is TGTGCCAGCAGTTACAGGGAGGTTGAAACTGAAGCTTTCTTT. Amino acids: CASSYREVETEAFF.

In DNA, the CDR3 is TGTGCCAGCAGTTACAGCGACAGGGGGTACGAGCAGTACTTC. Protein product: CASSYSDRGYEQYF. J is TRBJ2-7 and V is TRBV6-5; 9 positions match TRBD1. The CDR3 is 14 amino acids. V gave up 2 bases and J gave up 4 bases; unmatched junction bases: 3. The germline V gene encodes CDR1 MNHEY and CDR2 SVGAGI.

V usage is TRBV7-8 and J usage is TRBJ2-1; possible D gene TRBD1, 6 bases. V shed 5 bases and J shed 14 bases, with 13 bases lying between them. The CDR3 length is 11 residues. The germline gives CDR1 SGHVS, CDR2 FQNEAQ. The CDR3 DNA reads as TGTGCCAGCAGCCCCGCGGCAGGGGAGTTCTTC. Translation: CASSPAAGEFF.

This chain connects TRBV12-5 to TRBJ2-1; 7 bases fit TRBD1. With V trimmed by 1 base and J by 8 bases, 5 bases remained unmatched. Germline CDR1 is LGHNT and CDR2 is FRNRAP. The CDR3 covers 14 residues. CDR3 in amino acids: CASGLGQGWDEQFF. In nucleotides, the CDR3 is TGTGCTAGTGGTTTGGGACAGGGTTGGGATGAGCAGTTCTTC.

V is TRBV5-5 and J is TRBJ2-5; D uncertain. V was pared by 1 base and J by 2 bases, with 9 bases between. CDR3 length: 14 residues. CDR1 and CDR2 (germline): SGHKS, YYEKEE (reference sequence). This CDR3 reads CASSLYGRQETQYF. CDR3 coding DNA: TGTGCCAGCAGCTTGTATGGGCGGCAAGAGACCCAGTACTTC.

V usage is TRBV10-3 and J usage is TRBJ2-1; 9 nucleotides line up with TRBD2. The CDR3 consists of 18 residues. Looked up from germline, CDR1 is ENHRY and CDR2 is SYGVKD. J gave up 3 bases and V 2 bases, and 11 bases lay outside the gene matches. CDR3 nucleotide sequence: TGTGCCATCAGTGAGGGGACGGAGACTAGCGGACACTACAATGAGCAGTTCTTC. Protein sequence: CAISEGTETSGHYNEQFF.

V is TRBV6-7 and J is TRBJ2-7; 7 nucleotides line up with TRBD1. TRBV6-7 belongs to the ORF category, with a function that is uncertain. The CDR3 length is 17 residues. V dropped 2 bases and J dropped 3; count of bases not matched to a gene: 13. CDR3 protein: CASSYGQGEHLFYEQYF. The CDR3 coding sequence is TGTGCCAGCAGTTACGGGCAGGGGGAACATCTATTCTACGAGCAGTACTTC.

This sequence joins TRBV4-3 and TRBJ1-1; D uncertain. Germline V gives CDR1 LGHNA, CDR2 YSLEER. The CDR3 is 13 amino acids. V lost 3 bases to trimming and J lost 5 bases, with 10 bases between them. The CDR3 sequence: CASSHGWWTEAFF. Here the CDR3 DNA reads TGCGCCAGCAGCCATGGGTGGTGGACTGAAGCTTTCTTT.

The chain uses TRBV7-2 and TRBJ2-3, with D possibly matching TRBD2 (5 bases). The germline V gene has CDR1 SGHTA and CDR2 FQGNSA. V lost 3 bases, J lost 0 bases, and 13 bases lay in between. CDR3 length equals 16 residues. Here the CDR3 reads CASSFVDYPSTDTQYF. DNA for the CDR3: TGTGCCAGCAGCTTCGTTGACTATCCTAGCACAGATACGCAGTATTTT. Based on the CDR3 plus reference TRBV7-2 and TRBJ2-3, the full variable domain is GAGVSQSPSNKVTEKGKDVELRCDPISGHTALYWYRQSLGQGLEFLIYFQGNSAPDKSGLPSDRFSAERTGGSVSTLTIQRTQQEDSAVYLCASSFVDYPSTDTQYFGPGTRLTVL.

The chain recombines TRBV9 with TRBJ1-4; D is unresolved. Germline V gene sequence: CDR1 SGDLS, CDR2 YYNGEE. V lost 0 bases to trimming and J lost 8 bases, with 14 bases between them. This CDR3 is 15 amino acids long. The DNA for the CDR3 is TGTGCCAGCAGCGTAGAAGGCAGGAGAGACGAAAAACTGTTTTTT. Encoded protein: CASSVEGRRDEKLFF.